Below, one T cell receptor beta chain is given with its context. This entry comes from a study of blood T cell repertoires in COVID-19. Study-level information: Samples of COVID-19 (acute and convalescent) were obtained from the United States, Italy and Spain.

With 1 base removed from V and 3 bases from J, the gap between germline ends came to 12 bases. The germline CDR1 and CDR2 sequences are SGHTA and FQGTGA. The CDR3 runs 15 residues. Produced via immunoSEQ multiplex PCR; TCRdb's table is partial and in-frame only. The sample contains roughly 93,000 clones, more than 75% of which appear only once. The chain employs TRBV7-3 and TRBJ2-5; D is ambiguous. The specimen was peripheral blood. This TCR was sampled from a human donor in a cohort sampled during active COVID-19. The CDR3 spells CASSLMGSSEETQYF. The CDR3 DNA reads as TGTGCCAGCAGCTTAATGGGCTCTTCGGAAGAGACCCAGTACTTC.